What follows describes a single T cell receptor beta chain. This specimen includes other DNA sequences encoding the same CDR3. This sample was included in a study of shared clonotypes between healthy human individuals. Cells designated naive CD8 were CD45RO-negative and were positively selected for CCR7, with terminally differentiated effector memory CD45RA+ cells excluded. CDR3 length: 14 residues. Trimming removed 2 bases from V and 5 bases from J; junction bases left unmatched: 4. Per germline, CDR1 MNHEY and CDR2 SVGAGI. The table came from immunoSEQ multiplex PCR; TCRdb's copy has only in-frame clones and leaves some out. The data contain some 2 million clones, over 85% of them singletons.

The gene calls are TRBV6-5 and TRBJ2-7; the match to TRBD2 covers 9 bases. Sequenced: naive CD8+ T cells sorted from blood. The receptor was derived from a man younger than 30 in good health. This CDR3 is CASSYVIAGDEQYF. The CDR3 DNA reads TGTGCCAGCAGTTACGTGATAGCGGGAGACGAGCAGTACTTC.